This T cell receptor (beta chain) was captured by sequencing in a study of T cells after yellow fever vaccination. The trim removed 4 bases at V and 3 bases at J, leaving 6 bases unmatched. The CDR3 has 15 residues. Germline values: CDR1 LGHNA, CDR2 YSLEER. TCRdb called the 5' RACE reads again in MiXCR, with one record for every CDR3 protein. The sample carries under 70,000 distinct CDR3 sequences, approximately 6.5% recorded once. This clonotype appeared a few times. The source material was CD8+ T cells sorted from PBMCs, sampled on the day of the first yellow fever vaccination. The receptor was derived from a man aged 18 to 30 who received the YFV17D yellow fever vaccine. The chain links TRBV4-3 to TRBJ2-1; TRBD1 agrees at 7 bases. The CDR3 is CASSPGTANYNEQFF. The CDR3 nucleotides are TGCGCCAGCAGCCCCGGGACAGCCAACTACAATGAGCAGTTCTTC.